Below are 17 T cell receptor beta chains sequenced from a single sample in a study of CD8 T cells in Susac syndrome. Roughly 0.45 to 1 ug RNA was reverse transcribed with random hexamers. TCRdb called the immunoSEQ multiplex PCR reads again in MiXCR, with one record for every CDR3 protein. The table records around 130,000 distinct CDR3 sequences, around 94% of them present only once. The sequenced material came from CD8+ T cells from PBMCs. These receptors were taken from a human donor with Susac syndrome.

The table lists this clonotype with a count of one. The chain joins TRBV20-1 to TRBJ1-3; D is unclear. The germline CDR1 and CDR2 sequences are DFQATT and SNEGSKA (reference sequence). This CDR3 contains 13 residues. Between the trimmed V and J ends, which lost 3 bases and 4 bases, there was a span of 10 bases. The CDR3 nucleotides read TGCAGTGCTAGGGGCCTGGGAGGAAACACCATATATTTT. Amino acids: CSARGLGGNTIYF.

This rearrangement joins TRBV24-1 to TRBJ2-1; 13 nucleotides match TRBD2. J gave up 5 bases and V 3 bases, and 6 bases lay outside the gene matches. CDR1 and CDR2 (germline): KGHDR, SFDVKD. The CDR3 is 17 residues long. The CDR3 bases are TGTGCCACCAGTGATCCGACTAGCGGGGGGTTTGACAATGAGCAGTTCTTC. Translation: CATSDPTSGGFDNEQFF.

The V and J genes are TRBV9 and TRBJ1-1; no reliable D call. The CDR3 length is 13 residues. Trimming removed 6 bases at V and 3 bases at J, with 12 bases between. Germline assignment: CDR1 SGDLS and CDR2 YYNGEE. The CDR3 is CASNKGSDTEAFF. In DNA form, the CDR3 reads TGTGCCAGCAATAAAGGGTCGGACACTGAAGCTTTCTTT.

This rearrangement joins TRBV30 to TRBJ1-2, with D unresolved. The CDR3 consists of 13 residues. V lost 8 bases and J 5 bases, leaving 18 bases between the germline ends. Germline-derived CDR1 and CDR2 are GTSNPN and SVGIG (reference sequence). The CDR3 is CAVLGGDGYGYTF. As DNA, the CDR3 is TGTGCCGTCCTCGGTGGGGATGGGTATGGCTACACCTTC.

J is TRBJ1-1 and V is TRBV29-1, with D maybe TRBD1 (6 bases). The CDR3 totals 12 residues. Germline V gene sequence: CDR1 SQVTM, CDR2 ANQGSEA. CDR3 residues: CSAFGTNTEAFF. The CDR3 DNA is TGCAGTGCCTTCGGGACAAACACTGAAGCTTTCTTT.

The rearrangement links TRBV7-9 to TRBJ2-5, with D possibly TRBD2 on 6 matching bases. Trimming removed 5 bases at V and 7 bases at J, with 23 bases between. CDR1 and CDR2 (germline): SEHNR, FQNEAQ (reference sequence). CDR3 length: 16 residues. The CDR3: CASSPVTGTEIGTQYF. CDR3 sequence (DNA): TGTGCCAGCAGCCCAGTAACCGGGACTGAGATCGGGACCCAGTACTTC.

The CDR3 spells CASSLSLRNAQYF. The DNA for the CDR3 is TGTGCCAGCAGTTTATCCCTCCGCAATGCGCAGTATTTT. V is TRBV27 and J is TRBJ2-3; D call uncertain. V lost 0 bases and J 10 bases, leaving 11 bases between the germline ends. The CDR3 sequence is 13 residues long. CDR1 is MNHEY and CDR2 is SMNVEV in the germline V gene (reference sequence).

The chain combines TRBV27 with TRBJ2-4; maybe TRBD1 (5 bases). CDR3 length: 16 residues. The V gene's germline CDR1 is MNHEY and CDR2 SMNVEV (reference sequence). V shed 0 bases and J shed 2 bases, with 11 bases lying between them. CDR3 in amino acids: CASSLSGAGSKNIQYF. CDR3 coding DNA: TGTGCCAGCAGTTTATCAGGGGCAGGGTCCAAAAACATTCAGTACTTC.

The chain has TRBV11-2 and TRBJ2-7; 11 nucleotides line up with TRBD1. V dropped 6 bases and J dropped 7; count of bases not matched to a gene: 5. This CDR3 is built from 13 residues. Germline CDR1 is SGHAT and CDR2 is FQNNGV. In DNA, the CDR3 is TGTGCCAGCAGGGACAGGGGGCATCGGGAGCAGTACTTC. Translated: CASRDRGHREQYF.

With regard to this clonotype: One end of the junction is discordant with germline, which a read error may explain. The gene calls are TRBV10-3 and TRBJ2-3; 8 bases are a match to TRBD1. CDR1 and CDR2 (germline): ENHRY, SYGVKD. The CDR3 extends over 14 amino acids. The DNA for the CDR3 is TGCGCCATCGGGGGATCAGGGGGCGGAGATACGCAGTATTTT. This sequence encodes CAIGGSGGGDTQYF.

This clonotype was observed a single time. The rearrangement uses TRBV29-1 and TRBJ2-7; no reliable D call. Looked up from germline, CDR1 is SQVTM and CDR2 is ANQGSEA. Trimming pared 0 bases from V and 7 bases from J, leaving 13 bases between. The CDR3 is 13 residues long. CDR3 nucleotide sequence: TGCAGCGTTGAAGAGCTGCCCCTTACTGAGCAGTACTTC. As protein: CSVEELPLTEQYF.

This clonotype turned up a few times. The genes are TRBV9 and TRBJ2-2; D remains unclear. The CDR3 spans 14 residues. Germline CDR1 SGDLS, CDR2 YYNGEE. V lost 0 bases and J 0 bases, leaving 3 bases between the germline ends. The CDR3 loop reads CASSVGTNTGELFF. In DNA form, the CDR3 reads TGTGCCAGCAGCGTAGGCACGAACACCGGGGAGCTGTTTTTT.

The chain combines TRBV9 with TRBJ1-1; perhaps TRBD1 as D (5 bases). Germline V gene data show CDR1 as SGDLS and CDR2 as YYNGEE. The ends were cut back, 0 bases at V and 8 bases at J, with 14 bases in the middle. The CDR3 is 14 amino acids. The CDR3 DNA reads TGTGCCAGCAGCGTAGCGCCGGGGGAGGGGGAAGCTTTCTTT. Translated: CASSVAPGEGEAFF.

This clonotype was found once. The chain combines TRBV6-1 with TRBJ2-5; TRBD1 matches at 12 bases. The trim removed 5 bases at V and 5 bases at J, leaving 15 bases unmatched. Germline V gives CDR1 MNHNS, CDR2 SASEGT. The CDR3 extends over 18 amino acids. In DNA form, the CDR3 reads TGTGCCAGCAGTACCTTCCGCTCCGGGACAGGGGGCTGGGAGACCCAGTACTTC. Translating gives CASSTFRSGTGGWETQYF.

The chain joins TRBV6-2 or TRBV6-3 to TRBJ2-5; maybe TRBD2 (5 bases). The germline V gene encodes CDR1 MNHEY and CDR2 SVGEGT. V was shortened by 6 bases and J by 2 bases, with 10 bases between the two germline ends. The CDR3 loop spans 13 amino acids. The CDR3 nucleotides read TGTGCCAGCAGCCCGACTATACAAGAGACCCAGTACTTC. This translates into CASSPTIQETQYF.

This rearrangement joins TRBV6-5 to TRBJ1-5; unclear D gene. CDR3 length: 15 residues. V lost 5 bases, J lost 5 bases, and 16 bases lay in between. Germline V lookup: CDR1 MNHEY, CDR2 SVGAGI. The CDR3 bases are TGTGCCAGCAGTCCGGACGGGCCCGAATATCAGCCCCAGCATTTT. It specifies CASSPDGPEYQPQHF.

The genes are TRBV19 and TRBJ1-1, with no clear D. Germline CDR1 LNHDA, CDR2 SQIVND (reference sequence). The CDR3 extends over 14 amino acids. V was pared by 1 base and J by 5 bases, with 11 bases between. CDR3 nucleotide sequence: TGTGCCAGTAGTATAGGTGGGGAGGAGACTGAAGCTTTCTTT. Its protein is CASSIGGEETEAFF.